One TCR beta chain is described in this entry. Original analysis: Estimates of nucleated cell counts were drawn from the amplification of reference gene primers. Clones were sequenced by immunoSEQ multiplex PCR, and TCRdb holds only the in-frame ones, with some missing. From that table come the V and J calls and clone size; the DNA was used to work out D and trimming. The profile shows around 52,000 clones, approximately 90% of them singletons. The sample is drawn from a study of blood T cell repertoires in COVID-19. Overall study context: The origin of the acute and convalescent COVID-19 samples was the United States, Italy and Spain. PBMCs, B-cell-depleted T cells, or T cells were the source of the cDNA or gDNA that made up the material.

Losses at the gene ends were 0 bases for V and 6 bases for J; bases not matched to a gene: 9. Per germline, CDR1 SGDLS and CDR2 YYNGEE. The CDR3 is 18 residues long. Sequenced input: peripheral blood. The rearrangement links TRBV9 to TRBJ2-1; 13 bases map to TRBD2. The receptor was isolated from a woman over 75 with acute or convalescent COVID-19. CDR3 loop: CASSVATLAGGLRNEQFF. The CDR3 coding sequence is TGTGCCAGCAGCGTAGCTACACTAGCGGGGGGGCTTCGCAATGAGCAGTTCTTC.